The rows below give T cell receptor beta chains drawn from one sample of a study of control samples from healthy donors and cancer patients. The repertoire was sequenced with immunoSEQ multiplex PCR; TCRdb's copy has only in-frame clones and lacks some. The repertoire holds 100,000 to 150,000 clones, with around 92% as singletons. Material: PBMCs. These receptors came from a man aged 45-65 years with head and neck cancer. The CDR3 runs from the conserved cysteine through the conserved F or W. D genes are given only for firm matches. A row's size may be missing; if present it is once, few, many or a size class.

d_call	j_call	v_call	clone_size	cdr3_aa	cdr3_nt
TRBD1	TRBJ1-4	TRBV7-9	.	CASSRRGGAEEKLFF	TGTGCCAGCAGCCGCCGAGGGGGCGCGGAAGAAAAACTGTTTTTT
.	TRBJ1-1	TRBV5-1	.	CASSLGGGTEAFF	TGCGCCAGCAGCTTGGGGGGTGGCACTGAAGCTTTCTTT
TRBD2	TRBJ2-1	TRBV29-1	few	CSTGTSGRDNEQFF	TGCAGCACCGGGACTAGCGGGAGGGACAATGAGCAGTTCTTC
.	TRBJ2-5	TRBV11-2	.	CASSGSGETQYF	TGTGCCAGCAGCGGGAGTGGGGAGACCCAGTACTTC
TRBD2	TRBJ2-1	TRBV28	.	CASRGSGSINEQFF	TGTGCCAGCAGGGGTAGCGGGAGTATCAATGAGCAGTTCTTC
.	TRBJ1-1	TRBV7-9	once	CASSLRVDTEAFF	TGTGCCAGCAGCTTAAGGGTGGACACTGAAGCTTTCTTT
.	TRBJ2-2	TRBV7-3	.	CASSRGANTGELFF	TGTGCCAGCTCTCGGGGGGCAAACACCGGGGAGCTGTTTTTT
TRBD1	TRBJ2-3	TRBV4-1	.	CASSQAIGQGRPDTQYF	TGCGCCAGCAGCCAAGCTATCGGACAGGGCCGTCCAGATACGCAGTATTTT
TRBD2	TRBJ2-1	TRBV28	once	CASSLRMRGEFF	TGTGCCAGCAGTTTACGTATGCGGGGGGAGTTCTTC
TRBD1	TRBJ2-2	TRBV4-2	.	CASSQRQGADGELFF	TGTGCCAGCAGCCAACGACAGGGGGCAGACGGGGAGCTGTTTTTT
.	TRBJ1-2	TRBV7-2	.	CASSLEPVFYGYTF	TGTGCCAGCAGCTTAGAACCGGTTTTCTATGGCTACACCTTC
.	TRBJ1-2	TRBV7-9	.	CASSLDGSYGYTF	TGTGCCAGCAGCTTAGACGGAAGCTATGGCTACACCTTC
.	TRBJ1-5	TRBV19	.	CASSIDRSNQPQHF	TGTGCCAGTAGTATAGATCGCAGCAATCAGCCCCAGCATTTT
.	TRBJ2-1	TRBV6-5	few	CASSYSPGVAHNEQFF	TGTGCCAGCAGTTACTCGCCCGGGGTTGCGCACAATGAGCAGTTCTTC
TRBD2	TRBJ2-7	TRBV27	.	CASTPGPAGSSYEQYF	TGTGCCAGCACCCCGGGGCCAGCGGGGTCCTCCTACGAGCAGTACTTC
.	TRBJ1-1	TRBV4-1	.	CASSQGDRGESEAFF	TGCGCCAGCAGCCAAGGGGACCGGGGGGAGAGTGAAGCTTTCTTT
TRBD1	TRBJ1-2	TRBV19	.	CASSGSGGASGYTF	TGTGCCAGTAGCGGGTCAGGGGGCGCGTCGGGCTACACCTTC
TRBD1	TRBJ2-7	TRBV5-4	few	CASSLEGTGINEQYF	TGTGCCAGCAGCTTGGAGGGGACAGGTATCAACGAGCAGTACTTC
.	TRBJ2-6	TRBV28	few	CASSLSWGRPESSGANVLTF	TGTGCCAGCAGTTTGTCATGGGGAAGGCCGGAGTCCTCTGGGGCCAACGTCCTGACTTTC
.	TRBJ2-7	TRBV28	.	CASSYPLSLASSSYEQYF	TGTGCCAGCAGCTACCCCTTATCTCTAGCGTCGAGCTCCTACGAGCAGTACTTC
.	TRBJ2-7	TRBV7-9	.	CASSPLSAGDEQYF	TGTGCCAGCAGCCCACTATCCGCAGGGGACGAGCAGTACTTC
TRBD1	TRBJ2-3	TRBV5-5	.	CASSFIRQGGTDTQYF	TGTGCCAGCAGCTTCATCCGACAGGGGGGAACAGATACGCAGTATTTT
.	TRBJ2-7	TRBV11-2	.	CASSQRPGVYEQYF	TGTGCCAGCAGCCAGCGGCCAGGGGTATACGAGCAGTACTTC
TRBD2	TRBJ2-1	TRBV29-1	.	CSVRESTSSEFF	TGCAGCGTTAGGGAATCGACTAGCAGTGAGTTCTTC
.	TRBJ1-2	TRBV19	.	CASSRGRYGYTF	TGTGCCAGTAGTCGGGGAAGGTATGGCTACACCTTC
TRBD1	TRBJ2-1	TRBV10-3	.	CAIRDRGSYNEQFF	TGTGCCATCAGGGACAGGGGCTCCTACAATGAGCAGTTCTTC
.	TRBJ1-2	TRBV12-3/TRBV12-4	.	CAGGGLGGYTF	TGTGCCGGGGGAGGGCTAGGTGGCTACACCTTC
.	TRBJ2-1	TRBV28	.	CASGEGRSNEQFF	TGTGCCAGCGGAGAGGGCAGGAGCAATGAGCAGTTCTTC
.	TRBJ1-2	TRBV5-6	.	CASSPVLTMGYTF	TGTGCCAGCAGCCCAGTCTTAACTATGGGCTACACCTTC
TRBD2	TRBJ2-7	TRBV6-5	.	CASSPSGRAPEQYF	TGTGCCAGCAGTCCTAGCGGGAGGGCCCCCGAGCAGTACTTC
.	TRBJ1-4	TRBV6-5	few	CASSGRPATNEKLFF	TGTGCCAGCAGCGGACGGCCAGCAACTAATGAAAAACTGTTTTTT
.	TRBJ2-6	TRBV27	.	CASSFLGSSGANVLTF	TGTGCCAGCAGTTTTTTAGGCTCCTCTGGGGCCAACGTCCTGACTTTC
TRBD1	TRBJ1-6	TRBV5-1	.	CASRATSGTGLSPLHF	TGCGCCAGCAGAGCAACCTCCGGGACAGGTCTGTCACCCCTCCACTTT
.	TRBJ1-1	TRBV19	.	CASSTPTDMNTEAFF	TGTGCCAGTAGTACCCCGACAGATATGAACACTGAAGCTTTCTTT
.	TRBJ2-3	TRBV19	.	CASTESSTDTQYF	TGTGCCAGTACCGAATCGAGCACAGATACGCAGTATTTT
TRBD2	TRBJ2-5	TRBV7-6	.	CASSLAGQEETQYF	TGTGCCAGCAGCCTAGCGGGTCAGGAAGAGACCCAGTACTTC
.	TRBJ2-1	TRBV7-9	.	CASSLERGDEQFF	TGTGCCAGCAGCTTAGAAAGGGGGGATGAGCAGTTCTTC
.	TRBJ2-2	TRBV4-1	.	CASRNREDSGELFF	TGCGCCAGCAGGAACAGGGAGGACAGCGGGGAGCTGTTTTTT
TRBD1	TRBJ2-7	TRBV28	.	CASNTRGYEQYF	TGTGCCAGCAACACCAGGGGGTACGAGCAGTACTTC
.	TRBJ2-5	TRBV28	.	CASSSSPQETQYF	TGTGCCAGCAGTTCCAGCCCTCAAGAGACCCAGTACTTC